The clone carrying this T cell receptor beta chain was detected only a few times. The antigen is unknown. CMV status came from CD4+ IFNgamma after overnight CMV lysate stimulation. Four subsets defined by CD45RA and CD27 were sorted after CD3, CD4, CD8 and live/dead staining. The data were obtained in a study of naive and memory T cell subsets. General study results and limits: The power law exponent of TCR abundance differed between naive and memory cells. There was no ground truth to check naive and memory subset results.

Germline lookup yields CDR1 KGHDR and CDR2 SFDVKD. Between the trimmed V and J ends, which lost 5 bases and 5 bases, there was a span of 7 bases. The CDR3 contains 12 residues. The beta constant-region primer was an equimolar mix of two oligonucleotides covering TRBC1 and TRBC2. Ligated cDNA was amplified by four rounds of PCR with nested alpha and beta constant-region primers and SP2. Using its own MiXCR run on the UMI-ligation and nested PCR reads, TCRdb lists one record per CDR3 protein. Here the sample spans over 100,000 distinct CDR3 sequences, just over 35% being singletons. Sequenced input: central memory CD4+ T cells from blood. The chain employs TRBV24-1 and TRBJ2-3; D not certain. This TCR derives from a human donor in good health. CDR3 nucleotide sequence: TGTGCCACCAGTGCCGAGAGAGATACGCAGTATTTT. The encoded protein is CATSAERDTQYF.